The 16 T cell receptor beta chains below were found in one sample sequenced in a study of T-cell memory formation after mild COVID-19. One entry per CDR3 protein, called by TCRdb with MiXCR from the 5' RACE reads. The data show hundreds of thousands of distinct CDR3 sequences, about 22% seen once. Sample: PBMCs or a T cell subset sorted from them (not recorded which). The receptors come from an adult woman who had mild COVID-19 (a few samples of this study predate the infection). Cell type and time point are not known.

This clonotype appeared a few times. CDR3 region: CASSAGTVYEQYF. For the CDR3, the DNA is TGTGCCAGTAGTGCCGGGACGGTCTACGAGCAGTACTTC. The chain links TRBV19 to TRBJ2-7; D tentatively reads TRBD1 or TRBD2 (5 bases each). This CDR3 has 13 amino acids. The V gene's germline CDR1 is LNHDA and CDR2 SQIVND (reference sequence). V lost 5 bases, J lost 3 bases, and 11 bases lay in between.

There are a few counts of this clonotype. V usage is TRBV20-1 and J usage is TRBJ2-1; 8 bases align to TRBD2. V shed 6 bases and J 2 bases; nucleotides not matched to a gene: 9. The CDR3 consists of 15 residues. Germline loops: CDR1 DFQATT, CDR2 SNEGSKA (reference sequence). The CDR3: CSASWREAAYNEQFF. DNA for the CDR3: TGCAGTGCCAGTTGGCGGGAGGCAGCCTACAATGAGCAGTTCTTC.

The chain employs TRBV9 and TRBJ1-3, with a weak D call TRBD1 (6 bases). The CDR3 spans 15 residues. V lost 0 bases and J lost 4, with 11 bases in between. The germline V gene has CDR1 SGDLS and CDR2 YYNGEE. The CDR3 protein is CASSVGDTRGNTIYF. The CDR3 DNA reads TGTGCCAGCAGCGTAGGGGACACGAGGGGAAACACCATATATTTT.

For the CDR3, the DNA is TGTGCCAGCAGCCCGAGTAAGGGACAGGGAACCTACGAGCAGTACTTC. Translation gives CASSPSKGQGTYEQYF. The chain combines TRBV7-9 with TRBJ2-7; 9 bases map to TRBD1. Trimming cost V 5 bases and J 2 bases; bases outside gene matches: 10. Germline assignment: CDR1 SEHNR and CDR2 FQNEAQ (reference sequence). This CDR3 has 16 amino acids.

The J gene is TRBJ2-3, the V gene TRBV24-1; TRBD2 is a possible D gene (6 bases). V shed 0 bases and J shed 2 bases, with 8 bases lying between them. The CDR3 loop spans 15 amino acids. Per germline, CDR1 KGHDR and CDR2 SFDVKD. The CDR3 DNA reads TGTGCCACCAGTGATTTGTCGGGGGACACAGATACGCAGTATTTT. It translates to CATSDLSGDTDTQYF.

As DNA, the CDR3 is TGTGCCGGTAGCGGGAGGGATACCTACGAGCAGTACTTC. Encoded protein: CAGSGRDTYEQYF. The V and J genes are TRBV5-8 and TRBJ2-7; 11 bases map to TRBD2. Per germline, CDR1 SGHTS and CDR2 YDEGEE. J lost 2 bases, V lost 10 bases, and 5 bases had no gene match. CDR3 length equals 13 residues.

This clonotype has only a few counts. The V call is TRBV4-3, the J call TRBJ2-7; D is possibly TRBD2 (6 bases). V dropped 0 bases and J dropped 1 base, with 16 bases sitting between them. The CDR3 is made up of 17 amino acids. The germline gives CDR1 LGHNA, CDR2 YSLEER. CDR3 in DNA: TGCGCCAGCAGCCAAGATCGGACTACCCCGCGTTCCTACGAGCAGTACTTC. Translated: CASSQDRTTPRSYEQYF.

This clonotype was counted at least ten times. The chain links TRBV7-2 to TRBJ2-3, with D maybe TRBD1 (5 bases). CDR1 SGHTA and CDR2 FQGNSA come from the germline V gene. The CDR3 runs 15 residues. The V gene lost 4 bases and the J gene lost 1 base, with 12 bases spanning the gap. In DNA, the CDR3 is TGTGCCAGCAGCTCGACAGTGTTTCGCACAGATACGCAGTATTTT. Its protein is CASSSTVFRTDTQYF.

This clonotype has more than one count but fewer than ten. CDR3 nucleotide sequence: TGTGCCAGCAGCTTGGGGTCCCTCGAGCAGTACTTC. It yields the protein CASSLGSLEQYF. This chain links TRBV7-2 with TRBJ2-7; D remains unclear. The CDR3 extends over 12 amino acids. V was clipped by 3 bases and J by 6 bases, with 9 bases between them. Germline values: CDR1 SGHTA, CDR2 FQGNSA.

The V gene is TRBV6-1, the J gene TRBJ2-3; TRBD1 aligns across 8 bases. Trimming cost V 7 bases and J 3 bases; bases outside gene matches: 9. The CDR3 spans 15 residues. Germline CDR1 MNHNS, CDR2 SASEGT. The CDR3 here is CASNSRGRRTDTQYF. The CDR3 DNA reads TGTGCCAGCAATAGCAGGGGGCGAAGGACAGATACGCAGTATTTT.

This clonotype has more than one count but fewer than ten. V and J are TRBV12-3 or TRBV12-4 and TRBJ1-3; D may be TRBD1 (5 bases). CDR3 length equals 13 residues. Trimming took off 5 bases at V and 7 bases at J, with 12 bases between the two ends. The CDR3 region has the DNA TGTGCCAGCAGTCAGGGAAGGAGTAACACCATATATTTT. Translation gives CASSQGRSNTIYF.

This clonotype has only a few counts. The chain is built from TRBV12-3 or TRBV12-4 and TRBJ1-1; 8 bases line up with TRBD1. This CDR3 has 14 residues. With 5 bases clipped from V and 5 bases from J, the junction kept 7 bases outside the gene matches. In DNA form, the CDR3 reads TGTGCCAGCAGTGCACAGGGGGGATGGACTGAAGCTTTCTTT. It yields the protein CASSAQGGWTEAFF.

This clonotype came up a few times. The rearrangement links TRBV5-1 to TRBJ1-1, with no clear D. The CDR3 sequence is 14 residues long. The ends were cut back, 7 bases at V and 1 base at J, with 14 bases in the middle. Per germline, CDR1 SGHRS and CDR2 YFSETQ. The CDR3 spells CASSSGRGNTEAFF. The CDR3, as DNA: TGCGCCAGCTCCTCCGGGCGAGGGAACACTGAAGCTTTCTTT.

The J gene is TRBJ2-5, the V gene TRBV5-6, with 9 nucleotides matching TRBD1. The trim removed 4 bases at V and 5 bases at J, leaving 21 bases unmatched. Germline CDR1 reads SGHDT; CDR2 reads YYEEEE. This CDR3 is built from 19 residues. The CDR3 region has the DNA TGTGCCAGCAGCAAAAGGAGAACCGGGACAGGGTTCCGCCGGGAGACCCAGTACTTC. Its protein product is CASSKRRTGTGFRRETQYF.

The rearrangement links TRBV19 to TRBJ2-2, with TRBD2 matching over 16 bases. With V trimmed by 6 bases and J by 4 bases, 8 bases remained unmatched. The CDR3 spans 18 residues. Germline V lookup: CDR1 LNHDA, CDR2 SQIVND (reference sequence). The CDR3 DNA sequence: TGTGCCAGTAGCCCGGGACTAGCGGGAGGGTACGGCACCGGGGAGCTGTTTTTT. Translating gives CASSPGLAGGYGTGELFF.

Here the CDR3 reads CASSQTPGLANNEQFF. Written as DNA, the CDR3 is TGTGCCAGCAGCCAAACCCCGGGACTAGCGAACAATGAGCAGTTCTTC. The rearrangement links TRBV4-2 to TRBJ2-1; 10 bases fit TRBD2. J was trimmed by 5 bases and V by 2 bases; bases with no gene match: 6. This CDR3 is 16 amino acids long. Germline loops: CDR1 LGHNA, CDR2 YNFKEQ.